Shown below are 27 T cell receptor beta chains from a single sample sequenced in a study of blood T cell repertoires in COVID-19. Assay: immunoSEQ multiplex PCR; the TCRdb copy retains only in-frame clones and omits some. The sample has a few hundred thousand clones, approximately 88% seen once. Sequenced sample: peripheral blood. These receptor sequences come from a woman in her thirties who had recovered from COVID-19.

This clone was counted once. V usage is TRBV7-8 and J usage is TRBJ1-6; no definite D call. Germline V gives CDR1 SGHVS, CDR2 FQNEAQ. The CDR3 loop spans 15 amino acids. Trimming removed 5 bases at V and 7 bases at J, with 15 bases between. The CDR3, as DNA: TGTGCCAGCAGCCTCGTAGGTACTAGGAATTCACCCCTCCACTTT. This encodes CASSLVGTRNSPLHF.

This clone was observed once. The V call is TRBV7-9, the J call TRBJ1-2, with D perhaps matching TRBD1 (6 bases). The CDR3 sequence is 18 residues long. Germline assignment: CDR1 SEHNR and CDR2 FQNEAQ (reference sequence). V was cut by 2 bases and J by 4 bases, with 23 bases left in between. The DNA for the CDR3 is TGTGCCAGCAGCTTATGGCGCGAACCTACAGGGCCTTCCTATGGCTACACCTTC. Translated: CASSLWREPTGPSYGYTF.

The rearrangement joins TRBV3-1 (or the pseudogene TRBV3-2) to TRBJ2-1; 9 bases fit TRBD2. This CDR3 spans 14 amino acids. Per germline, CDR1 LGHDT and CDR2 YNNKEL (reference sequence). The V and J ends lost 3 bases and 7 bases, in that order; junction bases with no gene match: 4. CDR3 amino acids: CASSQPGLANEQFF. The CDR3 region has the DNA TGTGCCAGCAGCCAGCCGGGACTAGCTAATGAGCAGTTCTTC.

This clone was seen a single time. The V gene is TRBV19, the J gene TRBJ1-2; D may be TRBD1 (6 bases). The CDR3 contains 17 residues. Germline V CDR1 and CDR2: LNHDA, SQIVND (reference sequence). Trimming cost V 4 bases and J 5 bases, with 23 bases left between them. The CDR3 DNA reads TGTGCCAGTAGTACCCCCCCCGGGACACGGAGTGGGTATGGCTACACCTTC. Protein sequence: CASSTPPGTRSGYGYTF. Supplemented by reference TRBV19 and TRBJ1-2, the full variable domain reads DGGITQSPKYLFRKEGQNVTLSCEQNLNHDAMYWYRQDPGQGLRLIYYSQIVNDFQKGDIAEGYSVSREKKESFPLTVTSAQKNPTAFYLCASSTPPGTRSGYGYTFGSGTRLTVV.

The V gene is TRBV5-8, the J gene TRBJ2-3; D gene ambiguous. This CDR3 contains 15 residues. V lost 2 bases, J lost 1 base, and 11 bases lay in between. The germline CDR1 and CDR2 sequences are SGHTS and YDEGEE. The CDR3 protein is CASSFFYAGTDTQYF. CDR3 coding DNA: TGTGCCAGCAGCTTCTTTTATGCGGGCACAGATACGCAGTATTTT. Using reference TRBV5-8 and TRBJ2-3 for the parts outside the CDR3, the full variable domain is EAGVTQSPTHLIKTRGQQATLRCSPISGHTSVYWYQQALGLGLQFLLWYDEGEERNRGNFPPRFSGRQFPNYSSELNVNALELEDSALYLCASSFFYAGTDTQYFGPGTRLTVL.

V and J are TRBV20-1 and TRBJ1-2, with 8 bases identical to TRBD1. CDR1 DFQATT and CDR2 SNEGSKA come from the germline V gene (reference sequence). The CDR3 spans 15 residues. Trimming cost V 3 bases and J 6 bases; bases outside gene matches: 12. CDR3 residues: CSASPQRAGGDGYTF. The CDR3 DNA is TGCAGTGCTAGTCCTCAAAGGGCAGGGGGCGATGGCTACACCTTC.

The V and J genes are TRBV2 and TRBJ2-3, with D maybe TRBD1 (7 bases). Germline CDR1 reads SNHLY; CDR2 reads FYNNEI. The CDR3 covers 18 residues. V lost 8 bases and J lost 6, with 30 bases in between. CDR3 in DNA: TGTGCCAGCGGGCCTGACAGGGAGGAAGAGCTGAGGGTGGATACGCAGTATTTT. It codes for CASGPDREEELRVDTQYF.

V usage is TRBV6-6 and J usage is TRBJ2-3, with 7 bases identical to TRBD1. V shed 5 bases, J shed 0 bases, and the junction held 5 bases outside the gene matches. Germline loops: CDR1 MNHNY, CDR2 SVGAGI (reference sequence). This CDR3 contains 15 residues. Written as DNA, the CDR3 is TGTGCCAGCAGTGACGGACAGGCTAGCACAGATACGCAGTATTTT. Its translation: CASSDGQASTDTQYF.

The chain joins TRBV7-2 to TRBJ2-1; D ambiguous. CDR3 length equals 13 residues. The ends were cut back, 1 base at V and 6 bases at J, with 7 bases in the middle. Germline V gene lookup returns CDR1 SGHTA and CDR2 FQGNSA. The CDR3 DNA sequence: TGTGCCAGCAGCTTAGGGCCCGCCAATGAGCAGTTCTTC. Translation: CASSLGPANEQFF.

V usage is TRBV7-2 and J usage is TRBJ1-4; 11 nucleotides line up with TRBD1. The CDR3 runs to 15 residues. The junction had 9 bases not matched to a gene; V was cut back by 5 bases and J by 10 bases. Germline CDR1 and CDR2: SGHTA and FQGNSA. This chain's CDR3 is CASSPVGQGAGKLFF. The CDR3 DNA reads as TGTGCCAGCAGCCCAGTAGGACAGGGGGCGGGAAAACTGTTTTTT.

The CDR3 reads CASSLSGLAGETQYF. The CDR3 coding sequence is TGCGCCAGCAGCTTGTCGGGACTAGCGGGAGAGACCCAGTACTTC. This chain links TRBV5-1 with TRBJ2-5, with TRBD2 matching 12 bases. The CDR3 contains 15 residues. Per the germline V gene, CDR1 is SGHRS and CDR2 is YFSETQ. After removal of 1 base from V and 4 bases from J, the junction contained 2 bases not matched to a gene.

The chain joins TRBV3-1 (or the pseudogene TRBV3-2) to TRBJ1-2, with D possibly matching TRBD1 (6 bases). There are 15 residues in the CDR3. Trimming cost V 1 base and J 5 bases, with 14 bases left between them. CDR1 and CDR2 from the germline V gene are LGHDT and YNNKEL (reference sequence). CDR3 nucleotides: TGTGCCAGCAGCCAAGGGGACACGTCGAATTATGGCTACACCTTC. Translation gives CASSQGDTSNYGYTF.

This chain joins TRBV24-1 and TRBJ2-5; D remains ambiguous. V lost 6 bases to trimming and J lost 2 bases, with 12 bases between them. This CDR3 is 14 amino acids long. Germline CDR1 and CDR2: KGHDR and SFDVKD. CDR3 sequence: CATSRAGLQETQYF. The CDR3 region has the DNA TGTGCCACCAGTCGAGCAGGCTTACAAGAGACCCAGTACTTC.

The gene calls are TRBV5-6 and TRBJ2-2; perhaps TRBD1 as D (5 bases). The CDR3 contains 16 residues. Germline V CDR1 and CDR2: SGHDT, YYEEEE. Trimming removed 5 bases at V and 0 bases at J, with 14 bases between. CDR3 in amino acids: CASSSQGASNTGELFF. In DNA form, the CDR3 reads TGTGCCAGCAGTTCTCAGGGTGCCTCGAACACCGGGGAGCTGTTTTTT.

This chain connects TRBV7-9 to TRBJ2-1, with 14 bases aligning to TRBD2. The germline V gene has CDR1 SEHNR and CDR2 FQNEAQ (reference sequence). J gave up 4 bases and V 4 bases, and 3 bases lay outside the gene matches. The CDR3 contains 16 residues. CDR3 loop: CASSSRTSGGYNEQFF. The DNA for the CDR3 is TGTGCCAGCAGCTCCAGGACTAGCGGGGGGTACAATGAGCAGTTCTTC. The complete variable domain, with remaining parts taken from reference TRBV7-9 and TRBJ2-1, reads DTGVSQNPRHKITKRGQNVTFRCDPISEHNRLYWYRQTLGQGPEFLTYFQNEAQLEKSRLLSDRFSAERPKGSFSTLEIQRTEQGDSAMYLCASSSRTSGGYNEQFFGPGTRLTVL.

This chain uses TRBV6-6 with TRBJ2-7; 8 nucleotides line up with TRBD1. CDR1 is MNHNY and CDR2 is SVGAGI in the germline V gene (reference sequence). This CDR3 region has 14 residues. The junction had 3 bases not matched to a gene; V was cut back by 2 bases and J by 3 bases. CDR3 residues: CASSYTGQGYEQYF. CDR3 bases: TGTGCCAGCAGTTACACCGGACAGGGCTACGAGCAGTACTTC.

This clone was counted once. The V call is TRBV5-1, the J call TRBJ1-1, with 7 bases lining up with TRBD1. This CDR3 is built from 15 residues. Germline assignment: CDR1 SGHRS and CDR2 YFSETQ. Trimming removed 1 base from V and 1 base from J; junction bases left unmatched: 4. CDR3 region: CASSLWTGGNTEAFF. CDR3 bases: TGCGCCAGCAGCTTGTGGACAGGCGGGAACACTGAAGCTTTCTTT.

The chain is built from TRBV4-1 and TRBJ2-5; no reliable D call. Trimming left V 2 bases short and J 5 bases short, with 9 bases between. The CDR3 runs to 13 residues. Per the germline V gene, CDR1 is MGHRA and CDR2 is YSYEKL. The CDR3 is CASSQSPVETQYF. The CDR3 coding sequence is TGCGCCAGCAGCCAATCTCCCGTCGAGACCCAGTACTTC.

The V call is TRBV5-4, the J call TRBJ1-2; 7 positions agree with TRBD1. This CDR3 has 15 residues. Germline CDR1 SGHNT, CDR2 YYREEE (reference sequence). V dropped 4 bases and J dropped 5; count of bases not matched to a gene: 11. The CDR3 sequence: CASSPLVGGVYGYTF. The CDR3, as DNA: TGTGCCAGCAGCCCCCTTGTAGGGGGCGTTTATGGCTACACCTTC.

Here the CDR3 DNA reads TGTGCCCGGGCGGGCACGCCTGGAAACACCATATATTTT. The encoded protein is CARAGTPGNTIYF. The chain combines TRBV30 with TRBJ1-3; D is ambiguous. The CDR3 runs 13 residues. V lost 8 bases to trimming and J lost 2 bases, with 13 bases between them. Germline V gene sequence: CDR1 GTSNPN, CDR2 SVGIG (reference sequence).

On this clone itself: This CDR3 is also generated by other DNA sequences in the sample. The rearrangement uses TRBV2 and TRBJ2-7; 9 positions agree with TRBD1. Trimming removed 6 bases from V and 2 bases from J; junction bases left unmatched: 2. Germline CDR1 and CDR2: SNHLY and FYNNEI. The CDR3 length is 13 residues. CDR3: CASSRDRAYEQYF. CDR3 in DNA: TGTGCCAGCAGCCGGGACAGGGCCTACGAGCAGTACTTC.

The chain recombines TRBV3-1 (or the pseudogene TRBV3-2) with TRBJ2-1; 13 bases align to TRBD2. The length of the CDR3 is 15 residues. The ends lost 4 bases at V and 12 bases at J; junction bases unmatched: 9. Germline loops: CDR1 LGHDT, CDR2 YNNKEL (reference sequence). This CDR3 reads CASSPGLAGDSGQFF. The CDR3 coding sequence is TGTGCCAGCAGCCCTGGACTAGCGGGGGACTCAGGGCAGTTCTTC.

The chain recombines TRBV7-9 with TRBJ1-2, with D maybe TRBD1 (5 bases). Germline V gene lookup returns CDR1 SEHNR and CDR2 FQNEAQ (reference sequence). Trimming stripped 8 bases from V and 4 bases from J, with 11 bases between. The length of the CDR3 is 12 residues. The CDR3 is CASRDSSYGYTF. As DNA, the CDR3 is TGTGCCAGCCGCGACAGTTCCTATGGCTACACCTTC.

This rearrangement joins TRBV6-5 to TRBJ1-4; possibly TRBD1 for D (5 bases). CDR3 length: 14 residues. The germline V gene has CDR1 MNHEY and CDR2 SVGAGI. V lost 7 bases and J lost 4, with 13 bases in between. The CDR3: CASKPAGGNEKLFF. In nucleotides, the CDR3 is TGTGCCAGCAAACCGGCCGGGGGTAATGAAAAACTGTTTTTT.

J is TRBJ2-7 and V is TRBV10-3, with TRBD2 matching 12 bases. Germline V gives CDR1 ENHRY, CDR2 SYGVKD. The length of the CDR3 is 17 residues. J gave up 4 bases and V 5 bases, and 12 bases lay outside the gene matches. The CDR3 protein is CAISTTRLAGAQYEQYF. As DNA, the CDR3 is TGTGCCATCAGTACTACCAGACTAGCGGGGGCCCAATACGAGCAGTACTTC.

The rearrangement joins TRBV28 to TRBJ2-4; D not resolved. Per germline, CDR1 MDHEN and CDR2 SYDVKM. The CDR3 runs to 12 residues. Deletions cut 5 bases from V and 7 bases from J, with 9 bases between. CDR3 region: CASSTTGNIQYF. DNA of the CDR3: TGTGCCAGCAGTACCACGGGTAACATTCAGTACTTC. The entire variable domain, with the rest obtained from reference TRBV28 and TRBJ2-4, is as follows: DVKVTQSSRYLVKRTGEKVFLECVQDMDHENMFWYRQDPGLGLRLIYFSYDVKMKEKGDIPEGYSVSREKKERFSLILESASTNQTSMYLCASSTTGNIQYFGAGTRLSVL.

The chain links TRBV28 to TRBJ2-7, with 9 nucleotides matching TRBD2. Per the germline V gene, CDR1 is MDHEN and CDR2 is SYDVKM. The CDR3 runs 14 residues. Trimming removed 7 bases from V and 2 bases from J; junction bases left unmatched: 6. CDR3 in amino acids: CASTPAGGPYEQYF. CDR3 nucleotide sequence: TGTGCCAGCACCCCTGCGGGGGGGCCCTACGAGCAGTACTTC.